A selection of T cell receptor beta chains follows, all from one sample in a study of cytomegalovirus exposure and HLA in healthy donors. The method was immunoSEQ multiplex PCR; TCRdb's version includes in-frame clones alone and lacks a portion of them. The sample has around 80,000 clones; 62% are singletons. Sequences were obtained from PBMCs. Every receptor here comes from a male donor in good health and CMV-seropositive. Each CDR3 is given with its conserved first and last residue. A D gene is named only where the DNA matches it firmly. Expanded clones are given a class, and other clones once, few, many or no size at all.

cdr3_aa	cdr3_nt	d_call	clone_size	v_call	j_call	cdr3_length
CASSLGTGGNSPLHF	TGTGCCAGCAGTTTAGGGACAGGGGGCAATTCACCCCTCCACTTT	TRBD1	-	TRBV27	TRBJ1-6	15
CASRTGINQPQHF	TGTGCCAGCAGGACAGGGATCAATCAGCCCCAGCATTTT	TRBD1	-	TRBV28	TRBJ1-5	13
CAWSVGQYSNQPQHF	TGTGCCTGGAGTGTGGGGCAGTATAGCAATCAGCCCCAGCATTTT	-	-	TRBV30	TRBJ1-5	15
CASSVGTGDEQYF	TGTGCCAGCAGTGTGGGGACAGGGGACGAGCAGTACTTC	TRBD1	-	TRBV6-1	TRBJ2-7	13
CASSPLAGSSYNEQLF	TGTGCCAGCAGCCCCTTAGCGGGAAGCTCCTACAATGAGCAGCTCTTC	TRBD2	-	TRBV7-3	TRBJ2-1	16
CASRSPVDTGELFF	TGTGCCAGCAGATCACCGGTCGACACCGGGGAGCTGTTTTTT	-	-	TRBV6-1	TRBJ2-2	14
CASSRTVSSNQPQHF	TGTGCCAGCAGTAGGACAGTTTCGTCCAATCAGCCCCAGCATTTT	-	few	TRBV28	TRBJ1-5	15
CASRLGGVGTDTQYF	TGTGCCAGCAGACTAGGGGGCGTGGGCACAGATACGCAGTATTTT	TRBD1	-	TRBV27	TRBJ2-3	15
CASSTFDRAANYGYTF	TGTGCCAGCAGTACGTTCGACAGGGCAGCTAACTATGGCTACACCTTC	TRBD1	-	TRBV27	TRBJ1-2	16
CASSLGIRGKGTNSPLHF	TGTGCCAGCAGCTTAGGTATCCGAGGAAAAGGAACTAATTCACCCCTCCACTTT	-	few	TRBV7-6	TRBJ1-6	18
CASSITGNRNTEAFF	TGTGCCAGCAGCATAACAGGGAATCGGAACACTGAAGCTTTCTTT	-	medium-sized	TRBV7-2	TRBJ1-1	15
CASGFDSLENGYTF	TGTGCCAGCGGGTTCGACAGTTTGGAGAATGGCTACACCTTC	-	-	TRBV11-2	TRBJ1-2	14
CASSLRRLQETQYF	TGTGCCAGCAGTTTGCGGCGGCTCCAAGAGACCCAGTACTTC	-	-	TRBV28	TRBJ2-5	14
CASSESVGSYGYTF	TGCGCCAGCAGTGAGTCTGTTGGGAGCTATGGCTACACCTTC	-	few	TRBV10-2	TRBJ1-2	14
CASSQGPATPDRANTEAFF	TGCGCCAGCAGCCAGGGGCCAGCGACGCCGGACAGGGCGAACACTGAAGCTTTCTTT	TRBD1	few	TRBV4-3	TRBJ1-1	19
CASSPLGRETQYF	TGTGCCAGCTCACCATTGGGGCGAGAGACCCAGTACTTC	-	-	TRBV18	TRBJ2-5	13
CASTLTGVGTEAFF	TGTGCCAGTACCCTGACAGGGGTCGGCACTGAAGCTTTCTTT	TRBD1	once	TRBV19	TRBJ1-1	14
CASSLTGLDTDTQYF	TGTGCCAGCAGCTTAACGGGTCTAGACACAGATACGCAGTATTTT	-	-	TRBV7-3	TRBJ2-3	15
CASSLDGSSSGSPREEQYF	TGTGCCAGCAGCTTAGACGGGTCGTCTAGCGGCTCTCCTCGGGAGGAGCAGTACTTC	TRBD2	-	TRBV7-8	TRBJ2-7	19
CASSLPSGLAGQETQYF	TGTGCCAGTAGCCTACCCTCGGGACTAGCGGGTCAAGAGACCCAGTACTTC	TRBD2	-	TRBV19	TRBJ2-5	17
CAWSVLGQLNTEAFF	TGTGCCTGGAGTGTACTTGGACAGTTGAACACTGAAGCTTTCTTT	-	-	TRBV30	TRBJ1-1	15
CASRGDGQGSNQPQHF	TGTGCCAGCAGGGGCGATGGACAGGGTAGCAATCAGCCCCAGCATTTT	TRBD1	-	TRBV28	TRBJ1-5	16
CASSQTSGANLGELFF	TGTGCCAGCAGCCAAACTAGCGGGGCCAACCTCGGGGAGCTGTTTTTT	TRBD2	-	TRBV14	TRBJ2-2	16
CASSPWTVRGPGEKLFF	TGTGCCAGCAGCCCCTGGACGGTAAGGGGCCCGGGCGAAAAACTGTTTTTT	-	-	TRBV11-2	TRBJ1-4	17
CASSRSGGQDADTQYF	TGTGCCAGCAGCCGCAGTGGAGGACAGGACGCAGATACGCAGTATTTT	TRBD1	-	TRBV9	TRBJ2-3	16
CSVITVNSYNEQFF	TGCAGCGTCATTACAGTGAACTCCTACAATGAGCAGTTCTTC	-	-	TRBV29-1	TRBJ2-1	14
CATSREISRAGLAGDLVYEQYF	TGTGCCACCAGCAGAGAAATAAGTCGGGCGGGGCTAGCGGGAGATTTGGTCTACGAGCAGTACTTC	TRBD2	-	TRBV15	TRBJ2-7	22
CASSFLTDTQYF	TGTGCCAGCAGCTTCCTTACAGATACGCAGTATTTT	-	few	TRBV7-9	TRBJ2-3	12
CVRSLEYSRSYEQYF	TGTGTCAGAAGCTTAGAATACAGTCGTTCCTACGAGCAGTACTTC	-	-	TRBV7-5	TRBJ2-7	15
CASSPGANQPQHF	TGTGCCAGCAGCCCAGGGGCCAATCAGCCCCAGCATTTT	-	-	TRBV6-6	TRBJ1-5	13
CASRDSEWRTDTQYF	TGTGCCAGCAGGGACAGCGAGTGGAGGACAGATACGCAGTATTTT	-	-	TRBV6-1	TRBJ2-3	15
CASTILTSGREDTGELFF	TGTGCCAGTACGATTTTAACTAGCGGGAGGGAGGACACCGGGGAGCTGTTTTTT	TRBD2	few	TRBV19	TRBJ2-2	18
CASSYWAQADGYTF	TGTGCCAGCAGTTACTGGGCTCAAGCGGATGGCTACACCTTC	-	-	TRBV6-6	TRBJ1-2	14
CSVVREQGFTEAFF	TGCAGCGTTGTCCGGGAACAGGGCTTCACTGAAGCTTTCTTT	-	few	TRBV29-1	TRBJ1-1	14
CASSLEQGEQYF	TGTGCCAGCAGCTTGGAACAGGGAGAGCAGTACTTC	-	-	TRBV5-4	TRBJ2-7	12
CASEPYRGIMSAAFF	TGCGCCAGCGAACCTTACAGGGGGATCATGTCGGCGGCTTTCTTT	TRBD1	-	TRBV23-1	TRBJ1-1	15
CSAGGLNTGELFF	TGCAGCGCAGGGGGGCTGAACACCGGGGAGCTGTTTTTT	-	-	TRBV29-1	TRBJ2-2	13
CASRGTVDTSDEQYF	TGTGCCAGCAGAGGAACAGTGGATACCTCTGACGAGCAGTACTTC	-	-	TRBV7-6	TRBJ2-7	15
CASSPSWREENSPLHF	TGTGCCAGCAGCCCCTCGTGGAGGGAGGAGAATTCACCCCTCCACTTT	-	-	TRBV9	TRBJ1-6	16
CASSPGQGDSEQYF	TGTGCCAGTAGTCCGGGACAGGGGGATAGCGAGCAGTACTTC	TRBD1	-	TRBV19	TRBJ2-7	14
CASSRRQGRFSWQFF	TGTGCCAGCAGTCGGCGACAGGGCAGATTCTCATGGCAGTTCTTC	TRBD1	-	TRBV28	TRBJ2-1	15
CASSLRSKTSNQPQHF	TGTGCCAGCAGCTTGCGTAGCAAGACTAGCAATCAGCCCCAGCATTTT	-	-	TRBV7-8	TRBJ1-5	16